The 13 T cell receptor beta chains below come from one sample, sequenced in a study of beta chain features in type 1 diabetes. Expressed TCRB transcripts were sequenced because the isolated RNA had all been reverse transcribed beforehand. Clones were read by immunoSEQ multiplex PCR, and TCRdb kept only the in-frame ones, dropping some. Of under 950,000 clones detected, under 20% appear once; the ten largest clones hold 0.02% to 0.025%. Sequenced input: naive CD4+ T cells from blood. The receptors stem from a woman aged 18-35 years in good health.

The chain recombines TRBV28 with TRBJ2-7, with D perhaps matching TRBD2 (6 bases). The V and J ends lost 3 bases and 7 bases respectively, with 13 bases between them. Germline assignment: CDR1 MDHEN and CDR2 SYDVKM. The CDR3 sequence is 13 residues long. For the CDR3, the DNA is TGTGCCAGCAGTTTTGGGGGGTTCCAGGAGCAGTACTTC. It encodes CASSFGGFQEQYF.

This clone showed up just a few times. This chain connects TRBV7-9 to TRBJ2-1; no clear D gene. The CDR3 covers 17 residues. Trimming shortened V by 5 bases and J by 0 bases, and 17 bases separated the two germline ends. Germline CDR1 SEHNR, CDR2 FQNEAQ (reference sequence). CDR3 loop: CASSTTDGRRSYNEQFF. The CDR3 DNA reads TGTGCCAGCAGCACCACCGACGGGCGACGCTCCTACAATGAGCAGTTCTTC. The complete variable domain, with remaining parts taken from reference TRBV7-9 and TRBJ2-1, reads DTGVSQNPRHKITKRGQNVTFRCDPISEHNRLYWYRQTLGQGPEFLTYFQNEAQLEKSRLLSDRFSAERPKGSFSTLEIQRTEQGDSAMYLCASSTTDGRRSYNEQFFGPGTRLTVL.

The J gene is TRBJ2-2, the V gene TRBV28, with D perhaps TRBD1 or TRBD2 (5 bases each). V lost 3 bases, J lost 7 bases, and 18 bases lay in between. CDR1 is MDHEN and CDR2 is SYDVKM in the germline V gene. The CDR3 has 16 residues. DNA for the CDR3: TGTGCCAGCAGTTTCTCTGACGGGACGTCCGGCGGGGAGCTGTTTTTT. This translates into CASSFSDGTSGGELFF.

This clone was observed a handful of times. The chain links TRBV5-4 to TRBJ2-1, with 8 bases fitting TRBD1. Looked up from germline, CDR1 is SGHNT and CDR2 is YYREEE (reference sequence). J lost 1 base, V lost 5 bases, and 5 bases had no gene match. The CDR3 has 15 residues. CDR3 loop: CASRTDRASYNEQFF. The CDR3, as DNA: TGTGCCAGCAGGACGGACAGGGCATCCTACAATGAGCAGTTCTTC.

This clone has only a few counts. This CDR3 is also generated by other DNA sequences in the sample. The gene calls are TRBV7-9 and TRBJ2-7; no reliable D call. The V gene lost 1 base and the J gene lost 1 base, with 8 bases spanning the gap. The CDR3 has 14 amino acids. CDR1 and CDR2 (germline): SEHNR, FQNEAQ (reference sequence). The CDR3 sequence is CASSLDVVSYEQYF. The CDR3 coding sequence is TGTGCCAGCAGCTTAGACGTAGTATCCTACGAGCAGTACTTC. The whole variable domain, remainder taken from reference TRBV7-9 and TRBJ2-7, is DTGVSQNPRHKITKRGQNVTFRCDPISEHNRLYWYRQTLGQGPEFLTYFQNEAQLEKSRLLSDRFSAERPKGSFSTLEIQRTEQGDSAMYLCASSLDVVSYEQYFGPGTRLTVT.

This chain joins TRBV10-3 and TRBJ2-2, with a tentative D call TRBD1 (5 bases). Germline V gene lookup returns CDR1 ENHRY and CDR2 SYGVKD. Trimming removed 10 bases from V and 5 bases from J, with 11 bases in between. CDR3 size: 12 residues. CDR3 loop: CATYDSTGELFF. Written as DNA, the CDR3 is TGTGCCACGTACGACAGTACCGGGGAGCTGTTTTTT.

The gene calls are TRBV7-9 and TRBJ1-2, with D possibly being TRBD1 (6 bases). The V end lost 5 bases, the J end lost 3 bases, and 22 bases lay between the germline ends. CDR1 is SEHNR, CDR2 FQNEAQ, per germline (reference sequence). CDR3 length equals 17 residues. The CDR3 sequence: CASSLRETGGGYYGYTF. The CDR3 coding sequence is TGTGCCAGCAGCCTTAGGGAGACAGGCGGCGGTTACTATGGCTACACCTTC.

This clone was seen only a few times. The rearrangement links TRBV6-1 to TRBJ2-3; no reliable D call. The CDR3 length is 13 residues. The V and J ends lost 6 bases and 2 bases respectively, with 9 bases between them. The germline V gene encodes CDR1 MNHNS and CDR2 SASEGT. The CDR3 DNA follows: TGTGCCAGCAGCAGGATAGACACAGATACGCAGTATTTT. Translated: CASSRIDTDTQYF.

This clone was seen a few times. The chain carries TRBV28 and TRBJ2-3; 9 nucleotides agree with TRBD2. CDR3 size: 17 residues. Germline V gene data show CDR1 as MDHEN and CDR2 as SYDVKM. The junction had 11 bases not matched to a gene; V was cut back by 5 bases and J by 2 bases. CDR3 region: CASSHQYSGSLTDTQYF. CDR3 DNA sequence: TGTGCCAGCAGTCACCAATATAGCGGGAGTCTCACAGATACGCAGTATTTT.

The chain has TRBV7-2 and TRBJ2-3; D unresolved. Trimming left V 5 bases short and J 1 base short, with 13 bases between. Germline CDR1 reads SGHTA; CDR2 reads FQGNSA. The CDR3 extends over 15 amino acids. The CDR3 loop is CASSTRLGGTDTQYF. CDR3 DNA: TGTGCCAGCAGCACGCGACTGGGTGGCACAGATACGCAGTATTTT.

Notes on this clone: One junction end does not reproduce the germline sequence, and a read error may be involved. The chain joins TRBV7-9 to TRBJ2-1; 10 bases are a match to TRBD2. This CDR3 is built from 14 residues. Germline V CDR1 and CDR2: SEHNR, FQNEAQ (reference sequence). The CDR3 nucleotides are TGTGCCAGCAGCCGGACTAGCGGCCATAATGGGCAGTTCTTC. Protein: CASSRTSGHNGQFF.

The rearrangement links TRBV19 to TRBJ2-2; TRBD2 matches at 8 bases. The CDR3 loop spans 16 amino acids. V lost 9 bases and J lost 5; bases outside the gene matches: 14. The germline V gene has CDR1 LNHDA and CDR2 SQIVND (reference sequence). Written as DNA, the CDR3 is TGTGCCAGCTCCATGCTCGGGGCTAGCGGGACCGGGGAGCTGTTTTTT. This gives the protein CASSMLGASGTGELFF.

This clone has only a few counts. J is TRBJ2-7 and V is TRBV9; D not resolved. CDR3 length equals 14 residues. Deletions cut 4 bases from V and 2 bases from J, with 13 bases between. In germline, CDR1 is SGDLS, CDR2 YYNGEE. CDR3 in amino acids: CASSTQAYTYEQYF. The CDR3 nucleotides read TGTGCCAGCAGCACCCAGGCGTATACCTACGAGCAGTACTTC.